This T cell receptor beta chain was captured by sequencing in a study of cytomegalovirus exposure and HLA in healthy donors. CDR3 length equals 15 residues. After removal of 7 bases from V and 3 bases from J, the junction contained 9 bases not matched to a gene. Germline V gene data show CDR1 as SGHNT and CDR2 as YYREEE (reference sequence). Healthy bone marrow donors made up the cohort. In regard to this clone: Its antigen is as yet unknown.

General study findings and limits: A later analysis linked a missense DCLRE1C variant to TCR beta V- and J-gene trimming. Rates of TCR association differed by HLA locus in a later analysis, with DRB1 highest and HLA-C lowest. Roughly even sequencing depth across donors was the assumption behind the presence/absence analyses.

Both 60 Vbeta primers and 13 Jbeta primers went into the PCR. Only in-frame clones appear in the TCRdb table, and some are missing; sequencing was by immunoSEQ multiplex PCR. In total, the table holds about 99,000 clones. The receptor was isolated from a man aged 40-49 years in good health and CMV-seronegative. V usage is TRBV5-4 and J usage is TRBJ2-3, with 9 bases aligning to TRBD2. The sequenced sample consisted of PBMCs. The CDR3 coding sequence is TGTGCCAGCCGAGCGGGGGGCGGTGGGACAGATACGCAGTATTTT. Translated: CASRAGGGGTDTQYF.